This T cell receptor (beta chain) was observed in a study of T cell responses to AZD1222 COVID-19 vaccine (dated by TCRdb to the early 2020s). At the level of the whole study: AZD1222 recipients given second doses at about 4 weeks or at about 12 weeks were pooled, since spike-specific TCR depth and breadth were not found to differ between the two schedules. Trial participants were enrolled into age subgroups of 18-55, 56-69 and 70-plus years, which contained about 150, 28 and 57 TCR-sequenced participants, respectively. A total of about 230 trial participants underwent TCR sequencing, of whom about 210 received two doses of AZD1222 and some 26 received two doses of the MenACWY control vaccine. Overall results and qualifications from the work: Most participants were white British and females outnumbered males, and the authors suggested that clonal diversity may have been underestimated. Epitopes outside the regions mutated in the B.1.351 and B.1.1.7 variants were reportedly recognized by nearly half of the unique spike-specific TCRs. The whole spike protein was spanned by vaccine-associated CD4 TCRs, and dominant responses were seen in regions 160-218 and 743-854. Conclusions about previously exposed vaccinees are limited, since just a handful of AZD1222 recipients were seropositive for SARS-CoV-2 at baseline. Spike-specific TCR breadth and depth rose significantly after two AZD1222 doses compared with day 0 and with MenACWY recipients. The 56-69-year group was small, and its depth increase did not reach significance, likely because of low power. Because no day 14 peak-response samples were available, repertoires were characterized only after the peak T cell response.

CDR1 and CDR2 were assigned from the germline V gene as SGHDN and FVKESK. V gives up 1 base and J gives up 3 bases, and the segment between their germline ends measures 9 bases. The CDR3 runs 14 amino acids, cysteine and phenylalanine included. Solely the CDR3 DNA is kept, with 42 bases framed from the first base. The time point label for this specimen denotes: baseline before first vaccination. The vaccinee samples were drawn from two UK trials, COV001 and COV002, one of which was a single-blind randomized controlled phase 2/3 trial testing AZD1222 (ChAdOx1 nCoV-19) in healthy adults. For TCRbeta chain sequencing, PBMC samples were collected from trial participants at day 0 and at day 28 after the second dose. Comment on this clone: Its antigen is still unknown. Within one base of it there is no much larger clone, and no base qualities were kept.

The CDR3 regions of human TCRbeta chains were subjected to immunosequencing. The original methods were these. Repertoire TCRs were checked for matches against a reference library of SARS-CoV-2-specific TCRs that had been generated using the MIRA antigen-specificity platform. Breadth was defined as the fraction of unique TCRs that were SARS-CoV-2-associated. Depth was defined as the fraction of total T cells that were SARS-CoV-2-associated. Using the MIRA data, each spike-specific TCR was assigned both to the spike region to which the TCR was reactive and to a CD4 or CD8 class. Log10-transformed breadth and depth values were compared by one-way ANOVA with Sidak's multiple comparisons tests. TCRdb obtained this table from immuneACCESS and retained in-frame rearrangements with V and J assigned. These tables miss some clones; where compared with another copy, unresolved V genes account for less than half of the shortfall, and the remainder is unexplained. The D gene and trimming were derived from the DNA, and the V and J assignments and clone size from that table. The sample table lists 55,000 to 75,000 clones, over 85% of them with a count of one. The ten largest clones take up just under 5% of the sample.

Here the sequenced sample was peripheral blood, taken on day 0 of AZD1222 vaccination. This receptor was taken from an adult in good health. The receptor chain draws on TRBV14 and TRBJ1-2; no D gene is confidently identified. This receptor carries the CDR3 CASSQGWVDYGYTF. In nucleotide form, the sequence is TGTGCCAGCAGCCAAGGTTGGGTTGACTATGGCTACACCTTC.